The clone carrying this T cell receptor (beta chain) was seen a few times. Its target is not known. The data were taken from a study of response to subunit inactivated influenza vaccine. Overall study findings and caveats: It was the authors' suggestion that each seasonal influenza vaccination recruits few new T cells.

V was pared by 4 bases and J by 2 bases, with 3 bases of the junction left unmatched. The CDR3 is 16 amino acids. TCRdb reanalysed the RT-PCR reads using MiXCR and keeps one entry per CDR3 protein. Of fewer than 750,000 distinct CDR3 sequences in the sample, 14% were seen once. This chain joins TRBV12-3 or TRBV12-4 and TRBJ2-3, with 13 bases fitting TRBD2. The clonotype comes from a man in his fifties or sixties who received an inactivated influenza vaccine. Here the sequenced sample was PBMCs from blood, taken 11 to 12 days after vaccination. This CDR3 is CASSSTSGGFTDTQYF. The DNA of the CDR3 is TGTGCCAGCAGTTCGACTAGCGGGGGGTTCACAGATACGCAGTATTTT.